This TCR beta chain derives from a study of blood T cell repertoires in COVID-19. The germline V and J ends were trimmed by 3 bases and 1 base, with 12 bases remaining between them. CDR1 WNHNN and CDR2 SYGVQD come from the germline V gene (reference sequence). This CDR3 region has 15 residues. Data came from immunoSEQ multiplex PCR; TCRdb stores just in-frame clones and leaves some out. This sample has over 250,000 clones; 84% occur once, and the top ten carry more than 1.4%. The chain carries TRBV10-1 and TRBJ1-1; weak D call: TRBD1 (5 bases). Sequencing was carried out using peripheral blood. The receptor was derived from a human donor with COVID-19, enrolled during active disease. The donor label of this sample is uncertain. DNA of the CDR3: TGCGCCAGCAGTGATGGGGGGGAGAAGAACACTGAAGCTTTCTTT. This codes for CASSDGGEKNTEAFF.